Below, one T cell receptor (beta chain) is given with its context. This sample is drawn from a study of shared clonotypes between healthy human individuals. TCRdb's copy holds only in-frame clones and misses some; the assay was immunoSEQ multiplex PCR. Among roughly 1,000,000 clones listed, around 78% were seen once. CDR1 is SGHVS and CDR2 is FQNEAQ in the germline V gene. Germline trimming cut 5 bases from V and 7 bases from J; bases unmatched to any gene: 9. This CDR3 spans 15 amino acids. Sequenced: memory CD4+ T cells from PBMCs. Sample subset: CD45RA-negative fraction. V is TRBV7-8 and J is TRBJ1-4; the match to TRBD1 covers 8 bases. The sequence was collected from a young man in good health. Some clones in this sample may be carry-over from other donors' samples. Here the CDR3 reads CASSTRQGRGEKLFF. The CDR3 bases are TGTGCCAGCAGCACAAGACAGGGGAGGGGTGAAAAACTGTTTTTT. The full variable domain, its missing parts supplied by reference TRBV7-8 and TRBJ1-4, is GAGVSQSPRYKVAKRGQDVALRCDPISGHVSLFWYQQALGQGPEFLTYFQNEAQLDKSGLPSDRFFAERPEGSVSTLKIQRTQQEDSAVYLCASSTRQGRGEKLFFGSGTQLSVL.